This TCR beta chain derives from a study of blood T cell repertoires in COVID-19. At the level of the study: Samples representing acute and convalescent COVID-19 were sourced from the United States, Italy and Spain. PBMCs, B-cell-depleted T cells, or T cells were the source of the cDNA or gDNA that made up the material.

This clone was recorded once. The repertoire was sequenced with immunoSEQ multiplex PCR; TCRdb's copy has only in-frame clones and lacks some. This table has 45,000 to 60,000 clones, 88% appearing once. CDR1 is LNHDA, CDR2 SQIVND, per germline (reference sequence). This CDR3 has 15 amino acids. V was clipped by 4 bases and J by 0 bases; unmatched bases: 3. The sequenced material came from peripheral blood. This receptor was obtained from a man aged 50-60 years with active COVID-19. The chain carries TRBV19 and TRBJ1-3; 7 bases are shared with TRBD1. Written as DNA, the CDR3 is TGTGCCAGTAGTAGGACAGGCAACTCTGGAAACACCATATATTTT. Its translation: CASSRTGNSGNTIYF.